Included here is one TCR beta chain sequence, with context. Its antigen is undetermined. V was trimmed by 8 bases and J by 2 bases, leaving 14 bases between them. CDR1 is LNHDA and CDR2 is SQIVND in the germline V gene (reference sequence). The CDR3 consists of 14 residues. The data were obtained in a study of T cell responses to AZD1222 COVID-19 vaccine. Across the whole study: The study pooled second doses at about 4 or about 12 weeks.

Overall study findings and caveats: Seropositive at baseline were only a handful of AZD1222 recipients. The donors showed a predominance of white British ancestry and of females, with possible underestimation of clonal diversity. Repertoires in all cases were sampled only once the peak T cell response had passed.

Method: immunoSEQ multiplex PCR; TCRdb's copy keeps in-frame clones and lacks some. The data contain tens of thousands of clones, nearly 90% of them seen just once; the ten biggest clones take up less than 5%. The chain links TRBV19 to TRBJ2-3; unclear D gene. Sequencing was performed on peripheral blood, taken on day 0 of AZD1222 vaccination. This TCR derives from an adult in good health. CDR3 in DNA: TGTGCCAGTGATTTTGGCGGATTCACAGATACGCAGTATTTT. This gives the protein CASDFGGFTDTQYF.